The T cell receptor (beta chain) described here comes from a study of CD8 T cells in Susac syndrome. cDNA came from about 0.5 to 1 ug RNA primed by random hexamers. The authors amplified TCR beta CDR3 across 54 Vbeta and 13 Jbeta using immunoSEQ multiplex PCR. TCRdb reanalysed the immunoSEQ multiplex PCR reads using MiXCR and keeps one entry per CDR3 protein. The table shows 150,000 or so distinct CDR3 sequences, with roughly 94% occurring only once. TCR beta from blood CD8+ and CD4+ T cells was sequenced. The CDR3 loop spans 11 amino acids. Trimming left V 3 bases short and J 7 bases short, with 3 bases between. Germline CDR1 and CDR2: ENHRY and SYGVKD.

Material for sequencing was CD4+ T cells from PBMCs. V gene TRBV10-3 combines with J gene TRBJ2-2; D remains unclear. The source of this sequence is a human donor with multiple sclerosis. The CDR3 here is CAISDVGELFF. DNA for the CDR3: TGTGCCATCAGTGATGTCGGGGAGCTGTTTTTT.